The TCR beta chain described here comes from a study of blood T cells in healthy people across ages. About the study: Per two T cells, about one barcoded beta molecule was captured through template switching.

V lost 5 bases, J lost 6 bases, and 2 bases stayed unmatched. The CDR3 is 12 amino acids. Germline-derived CDR1 and CDR2 are MNHNY and SVGAGI (reference sequence). A few counts support this clonotype. The use of a sample-barcoded 5' primer and a J-beta primer mix characterized a second PCR of about 7 to 12 cycles. From the 5' RACE reads, TCRdb called clonotypes with MiXCR, one entry per CDR3 protein. The sample lists 1.5 million to 1.9 million distinct CDR3 sequences, approximately 39% seen once, with 4% in the top ten. The rearrangement joins TRBV6-6 to TRBJ1-1, with 8 bases matching TRBD1. The TCR was taken from a woman aged 18-30 years in good health. Input material: blood. DNA for the CDR3: TGTGCCAGCAGTCAGACAGGGGCTGAAGCTTTCTTT. As protein: CASSQTGAEAFF.